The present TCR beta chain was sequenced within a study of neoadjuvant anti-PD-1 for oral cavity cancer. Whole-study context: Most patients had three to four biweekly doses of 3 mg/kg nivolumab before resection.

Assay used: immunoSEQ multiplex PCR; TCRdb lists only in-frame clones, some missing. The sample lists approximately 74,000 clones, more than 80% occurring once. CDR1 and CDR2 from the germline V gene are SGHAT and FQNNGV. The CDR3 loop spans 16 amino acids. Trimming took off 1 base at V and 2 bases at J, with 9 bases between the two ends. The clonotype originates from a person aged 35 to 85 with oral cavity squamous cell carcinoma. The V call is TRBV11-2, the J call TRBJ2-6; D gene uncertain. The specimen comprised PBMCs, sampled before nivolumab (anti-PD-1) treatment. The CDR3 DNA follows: TGTGCCAGCAGCTTAGCGCCGGCTGCTGGGGCCAACGTCCTGACTTTC. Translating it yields CASSLAPAAGANVLTF.